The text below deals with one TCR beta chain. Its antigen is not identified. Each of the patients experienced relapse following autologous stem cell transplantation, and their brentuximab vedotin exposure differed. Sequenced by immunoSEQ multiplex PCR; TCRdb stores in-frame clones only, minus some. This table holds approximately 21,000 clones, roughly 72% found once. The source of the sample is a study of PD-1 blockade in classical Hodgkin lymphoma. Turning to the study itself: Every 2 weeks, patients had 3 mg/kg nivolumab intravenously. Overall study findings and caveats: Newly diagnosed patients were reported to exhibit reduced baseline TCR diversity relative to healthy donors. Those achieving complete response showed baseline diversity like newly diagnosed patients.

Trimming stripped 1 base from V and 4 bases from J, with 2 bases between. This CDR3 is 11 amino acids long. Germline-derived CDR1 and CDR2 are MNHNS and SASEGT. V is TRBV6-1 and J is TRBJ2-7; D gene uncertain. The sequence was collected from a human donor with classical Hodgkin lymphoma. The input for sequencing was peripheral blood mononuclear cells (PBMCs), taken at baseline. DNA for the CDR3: TGTGCCAGCAGTGAAGAATACGAGCAGTACTTC. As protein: CASSEEYEQYF.